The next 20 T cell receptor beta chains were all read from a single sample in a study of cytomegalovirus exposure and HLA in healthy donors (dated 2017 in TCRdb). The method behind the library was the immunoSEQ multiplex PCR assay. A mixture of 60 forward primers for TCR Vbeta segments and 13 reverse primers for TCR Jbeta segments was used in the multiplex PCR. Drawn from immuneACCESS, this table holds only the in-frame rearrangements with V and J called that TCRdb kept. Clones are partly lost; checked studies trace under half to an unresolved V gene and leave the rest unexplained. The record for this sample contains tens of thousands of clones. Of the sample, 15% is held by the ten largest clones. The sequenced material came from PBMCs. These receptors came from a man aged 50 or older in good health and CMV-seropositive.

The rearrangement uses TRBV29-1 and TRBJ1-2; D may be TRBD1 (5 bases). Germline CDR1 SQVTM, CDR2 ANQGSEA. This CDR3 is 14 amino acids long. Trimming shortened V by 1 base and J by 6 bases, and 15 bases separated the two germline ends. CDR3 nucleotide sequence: TGCAGCGTTGAAGGGGTTGTAGGGGCGGATGGCTACACCTTC. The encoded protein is CSVEGVVGADGYTF.

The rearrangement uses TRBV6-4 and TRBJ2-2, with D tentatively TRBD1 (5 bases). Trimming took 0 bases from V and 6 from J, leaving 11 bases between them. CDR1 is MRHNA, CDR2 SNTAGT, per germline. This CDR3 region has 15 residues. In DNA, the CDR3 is TGTGCCAGCAGTGACTCATATCGGACACCCGGGGAGCTGTTTTTT. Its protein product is CASSDSYRTPGELFF.

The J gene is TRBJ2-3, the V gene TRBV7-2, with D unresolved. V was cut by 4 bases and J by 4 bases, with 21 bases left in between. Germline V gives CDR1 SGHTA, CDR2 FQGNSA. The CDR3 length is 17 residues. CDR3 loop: CASSSSIDSRTADTQYF. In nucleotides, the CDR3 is TGTGCCAGCAGCTCATCCATTGACTCACGCACTGCAGATACGCAGTATTTT.

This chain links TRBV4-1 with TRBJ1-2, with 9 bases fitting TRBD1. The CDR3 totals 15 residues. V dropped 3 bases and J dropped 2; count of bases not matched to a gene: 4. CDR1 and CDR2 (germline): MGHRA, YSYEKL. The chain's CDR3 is CASSQVTGGNYGYTF. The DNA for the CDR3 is TGCGCCAGCAGCCAGGTGACAGGGGGAAACTATGGCTACACCTTC.

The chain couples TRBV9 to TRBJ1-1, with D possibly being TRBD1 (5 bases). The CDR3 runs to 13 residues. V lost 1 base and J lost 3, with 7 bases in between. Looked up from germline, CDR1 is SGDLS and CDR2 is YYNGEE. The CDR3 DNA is TGTGCCAGCAGCGTAACAGGATACACTGAAGCTTTCTTT. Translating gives CASSVTGYTEAFF.

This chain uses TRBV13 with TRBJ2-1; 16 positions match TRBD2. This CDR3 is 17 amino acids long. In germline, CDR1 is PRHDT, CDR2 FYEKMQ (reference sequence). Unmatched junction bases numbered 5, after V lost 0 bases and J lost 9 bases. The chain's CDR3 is CASSLGGLAGGPVEQFF. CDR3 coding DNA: TGTGCCAGCAGCTTAGGGGGACTAGCGGGAGGGCCGGTTGAGCAGTTCTTC.

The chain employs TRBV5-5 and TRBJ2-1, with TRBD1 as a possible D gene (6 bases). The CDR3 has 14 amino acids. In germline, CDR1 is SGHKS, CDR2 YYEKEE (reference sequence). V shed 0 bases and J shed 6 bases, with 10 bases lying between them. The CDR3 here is CASSLEAGANEQFF. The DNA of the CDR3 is TGTGCCAGCAGCTTGGAGGCAGGGGCCAATGAGCAGTTCTTC.

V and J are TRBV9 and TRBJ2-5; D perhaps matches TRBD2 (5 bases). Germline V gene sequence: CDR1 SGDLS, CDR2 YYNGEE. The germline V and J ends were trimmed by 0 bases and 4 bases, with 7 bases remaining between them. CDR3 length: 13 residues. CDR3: CASSVGGGETQYF. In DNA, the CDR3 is TGTGCCAGCAGCGTAGGAGGAGGAGAGACCCAGTACTTC.

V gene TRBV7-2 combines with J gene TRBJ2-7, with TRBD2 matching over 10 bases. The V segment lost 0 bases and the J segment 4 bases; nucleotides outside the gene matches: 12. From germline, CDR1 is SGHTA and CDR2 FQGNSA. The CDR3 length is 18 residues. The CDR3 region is CASSLAHPPLAGDYEQYF. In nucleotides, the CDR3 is TGTGCCAGCAGCTTAGCCCACCCCCCCCTAGCGGGAGATTACGAGCAGTACTTC.

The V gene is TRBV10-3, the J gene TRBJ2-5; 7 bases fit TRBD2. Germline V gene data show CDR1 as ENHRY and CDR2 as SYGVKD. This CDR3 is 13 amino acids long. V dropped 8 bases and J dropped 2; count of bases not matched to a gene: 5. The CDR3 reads CAIGTTTQETQYF. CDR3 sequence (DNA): TGTGCCATCGGGACTACGACGCAAGAGACCCAGTACTTC.

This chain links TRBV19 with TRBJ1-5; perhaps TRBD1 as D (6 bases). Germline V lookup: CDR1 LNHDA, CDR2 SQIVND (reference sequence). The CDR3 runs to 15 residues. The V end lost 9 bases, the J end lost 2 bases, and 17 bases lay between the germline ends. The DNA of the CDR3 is TGTGCCAGCCAGGGGTATGGCTCCGGCAATCAGCCCCAGCATTTT. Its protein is CASQGYGSGNQPQHF.

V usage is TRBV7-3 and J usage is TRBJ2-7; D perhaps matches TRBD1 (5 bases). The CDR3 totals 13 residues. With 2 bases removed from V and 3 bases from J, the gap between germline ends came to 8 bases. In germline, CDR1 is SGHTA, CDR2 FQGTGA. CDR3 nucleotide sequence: TGTGCCAGCAGCTTAGGGGCAGGCTACGAGCAGTACTTC. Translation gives CASSLGAGYEQYF.

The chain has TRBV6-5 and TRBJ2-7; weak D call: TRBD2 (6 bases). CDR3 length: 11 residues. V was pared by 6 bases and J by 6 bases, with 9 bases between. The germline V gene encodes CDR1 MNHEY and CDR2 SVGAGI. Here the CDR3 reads CASRAGREQYV. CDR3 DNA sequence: TGTGCCAGCAGGGCGGGACGCGAGCAGTACGTC.

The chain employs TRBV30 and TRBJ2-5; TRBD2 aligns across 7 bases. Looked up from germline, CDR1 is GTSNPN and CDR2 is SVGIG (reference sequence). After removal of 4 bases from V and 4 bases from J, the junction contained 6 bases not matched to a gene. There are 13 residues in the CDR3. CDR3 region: CAWNSLARETQYF. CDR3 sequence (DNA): TGTGCCTGGAATTCACTAGCGCGAGAGACCCAGTACTTC.

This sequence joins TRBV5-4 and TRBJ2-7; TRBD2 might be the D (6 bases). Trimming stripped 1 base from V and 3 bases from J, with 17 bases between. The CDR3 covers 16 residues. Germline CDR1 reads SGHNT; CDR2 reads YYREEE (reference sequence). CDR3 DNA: TGTGCCAGCAGCTTGAGGATAGGGACTTCCCGCTACGAGCAGTACTTC. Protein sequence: CASSLRIGTSRYEQYF.

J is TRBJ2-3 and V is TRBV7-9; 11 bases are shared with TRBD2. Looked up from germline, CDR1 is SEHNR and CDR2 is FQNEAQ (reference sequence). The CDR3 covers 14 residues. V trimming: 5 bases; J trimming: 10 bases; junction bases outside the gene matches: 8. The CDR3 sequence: CASSAGTSGTSQYF. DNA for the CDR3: TGTGCCAGCAGCGCCGGGACTAGCGGCACTTCGCAGTATTTT. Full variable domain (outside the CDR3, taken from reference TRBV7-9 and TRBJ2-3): DTGVSQNPRHKITKRGQNVTFRCDPISEHNRLYWYRQTLGQGPEFLTYFQNEAQLEKSRLLSDRFSAERPKGSFSTLEIQRTEQGDSAMYLCASSAGTSGTSQYFGPGTRLTVL.

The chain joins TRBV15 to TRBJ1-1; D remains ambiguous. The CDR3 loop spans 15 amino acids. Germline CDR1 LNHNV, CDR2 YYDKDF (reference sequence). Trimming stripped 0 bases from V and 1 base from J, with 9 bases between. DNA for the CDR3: TGTGCCACCAGCAGAGATTTCGGTGGGAACACTGAAGCTTTCTTT. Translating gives CATSRDFGGNTEAFF.

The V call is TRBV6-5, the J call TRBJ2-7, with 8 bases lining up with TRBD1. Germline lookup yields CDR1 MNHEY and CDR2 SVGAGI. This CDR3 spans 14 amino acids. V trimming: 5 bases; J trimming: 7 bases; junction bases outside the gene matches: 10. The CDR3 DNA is TGTGCCAGCAGTGCAACAGGGGGAATTTTTGAGCAGTACGTC. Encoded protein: CASSATGGIFEQYV.

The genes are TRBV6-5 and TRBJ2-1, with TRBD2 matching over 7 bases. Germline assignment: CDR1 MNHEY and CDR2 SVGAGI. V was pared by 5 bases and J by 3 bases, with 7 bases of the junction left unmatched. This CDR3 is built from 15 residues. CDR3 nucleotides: TGTGCCAGCAGTCACGGGGGGAAGGTCTACAATGAGCAGTTCTTC. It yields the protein CASSHGGKVYNEQFF.

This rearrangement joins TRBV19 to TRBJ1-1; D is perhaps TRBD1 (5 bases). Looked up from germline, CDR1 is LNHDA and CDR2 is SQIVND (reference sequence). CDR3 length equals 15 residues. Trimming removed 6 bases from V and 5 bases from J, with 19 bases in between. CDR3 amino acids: CASRIGSGAGTEAFF. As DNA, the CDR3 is TGTGCCAGTAGAATTGGGAGCGGGGCAGGGACTGAAGCTTTCTTT.